The subject of this entry is one TCR beta chain. Its antigen is undetermined. The entry originates in a study of T cell responses to AZD1222 COVID-19 vaccine. Study-level information: Pooling was applied to second doses at about 4 or about 12 weeks. Points from the study as a whole: Researchers took repertoire samples only after the peak T cell response had come. Compared with day 0, the breadth and depth of the Spike-specific TCR repertoire rose significantly after two doses of AZD1222. Only a handful of people who got AZD1222 tested seropositive at baseline.

Trimming pared 6 bases from V and 0 bases from J, leaving 15 bases between. CDR3 size: 17 residues. Germline CDR1 is LNHDA and CDR2 is SQIVND (reference sequence). The table came from immunoSEQ multiplex PCR; TCRdb's copy has only in-frame clones and leaves some out. The top ten hold 4% to 5.5% of the sample, which has some 100,000 clones, roughly 90% seen once. The chain couples TRBV19 to TRBJ1-6, with D perhaps TRBD1 (6 bases). The TCR originated in an adult in good health. Sequencing was performed on peripheral blood, taken on day 0 of AZD1222 vaccination. CDR3 coding DNA: TGTGCCAGTAGCGACACCTCGGACAGCTCCTATAATTCACCCCTCCACTTT. The encoded protein is CASSDTSDSSYNSPLHF.